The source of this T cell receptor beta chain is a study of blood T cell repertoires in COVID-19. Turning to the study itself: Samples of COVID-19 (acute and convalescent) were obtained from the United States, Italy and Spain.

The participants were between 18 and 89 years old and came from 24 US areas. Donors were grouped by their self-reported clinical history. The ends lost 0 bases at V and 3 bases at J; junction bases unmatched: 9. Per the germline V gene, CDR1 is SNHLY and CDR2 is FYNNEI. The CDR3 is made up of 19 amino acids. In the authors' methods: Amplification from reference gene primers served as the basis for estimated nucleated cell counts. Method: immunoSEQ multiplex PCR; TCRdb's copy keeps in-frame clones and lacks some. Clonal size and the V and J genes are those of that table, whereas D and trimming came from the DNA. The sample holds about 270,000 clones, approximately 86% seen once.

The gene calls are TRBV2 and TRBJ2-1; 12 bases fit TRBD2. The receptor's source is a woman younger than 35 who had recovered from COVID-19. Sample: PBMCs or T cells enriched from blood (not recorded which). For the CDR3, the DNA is TGTGCCAGCAGTGAAGCGCTTCTGACTAGCGGGAGTCACTACAATGAGCAGTTCTTC. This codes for CASSEALLTSGSHYNEQFF. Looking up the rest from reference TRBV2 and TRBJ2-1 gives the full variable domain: EPEVTQTPSHQVTQMGQEVILRCVPISNHLYFYWYRQILGQKVEFLVSFYNNEISEKSEIFDDQFSVERPDGSNFTLKIRSTKLEDSAMYFCASSEALLTSGSHYNEQFFGPGTRLTVL.